The clone carrying this TCR beta chain was seen a few times. The antigen is not known. The data derive from a study of beta chain features in type 1 diabetes. The length of the CDR3 is 13 residues. The germline CDR1 and CDR2 sequences are KGHSH and LQKENI. V trimming: 6 bases; J trimming: 3 bases; junction bases outside the gene matches: 4. Every isolated RNA sample was fully reverse transcribed, so sequencing captured expressed TCRB transcripts. This table comes from immunoSEQ multiplex PCR, and its TCRdb copy is limited to in-frame clones, with some not included. The sample lists roughly 150,000 clones; roughly 10% were seen once. The authors obtained over 95% purity in all sorted populations. Findings and limits, study-wide: More deletions and fewer insertions at VDJ junctions were seen in type 1 diabetes patients. Type 1 diabetes patients had TCRB CDR3s that were shorter (moderately but significantly so) in all four CD4+ subsets.

V gene TRBV18 combines with J gene TRBJ1-1; 7 bases agree with TRBD1. Specimen: central memory CD4+ T cells from blood. This sequence originates from a woman aged 25 to 39 with type 1 diabetes. For the CDR3, the DNA is TGTGCCAGCTCCCGCGACAGGGACACTGAAGCTTTCTTT. This translates into CASSRDRDTEAFF.